Below, 6 T cell receptor beta chains from the same sample are listed, as sequenced in a study of T cells in Graves' hyperthyroidism and ophthalmopathy. There were TCR beta CDR3 regions amplified from RNA transcripts. RT-PCR in the first round (using the HTBI primer set) targeted the TCR CDR3. TCRdb fed the multiplex PCR reads into MiXCR, producing one record per CDR3 protein. Found here are over 550,000 distinct CDR3 sequences, around 15% of them singletons; the top ten hold 15% to 20%. Material: blood. These receptors came from a woman aged 18 to 35 with Graves' hyperthyroidism.

This clonotype occurred many times. The chain carries TRBV5-1 and TRBJ2-7; D is unclear. V was cut by 2 bases and J by 3 bases, with 9 bases left in between. This CDR3 region has 13 residues. Germline CDR1 reads SGHRS; CDR2 reads YFSETQ. The CDR3 DNA is TGCGCCAGCAGCTTCAACCCAGTCTACGAGCAGTACTTC. Amino acid sequence: CASSFNPVYEQYF.

Remarks on this clonotype: With a much larger clone just one base away, this may be a read error. The rearrangement joins TRBV12-3 or TRBV12-4 to TRBJ2-5; the D gene is possibly TRBD1 (5 bases). This CDR3 spans 14 amino acids. The V end lost 6 bases, the J end lost 5 bases, and 16 bases lay between the germline ends. CDR3 bases: TGTGCCAGCAGCTCGTCAGGGCCAAAGGAGACCCAGTACTTC. It encodes CASSSSGPKETQYF.

This clonotype was observed at least ten times. The J gene is TRBJ1-4, the V gene TRBV18; D is undetermined. V was shortened by 3 bases and J by 7 bases, with 15 bases between the two germline ends. The CDR3 contains 15 residues. CDR1 KGHSH and CDR2 LQKENI come from the germline V gene. The CDR3 DNA reads as TGTGCCAGCTCACCCGTCTTGGACGGGGTTGAAAAACTGTTTTTT. The encoded protein is CASSPVLDGVEKLFF.

A remark on this clonotype: One base away lies a much larger clone, so this may be a sequencing read error. The chain couples TRBV11-1 to TRBJ2-1; a possible D gene is TRBD2 (6 bases). The end of the DNA aligns better with TRBJ2-7, so the J call may be wrong. This CDR3 spans 15 amino acids. Germline loops: CDR1 SGHAT, CDR2 FQDESV (reference sequence). CDR3 DNA: TGTGCCAGCAGCTTACAGGGCGGGGCCCTCAATGAGCAGTACTTC. Translation gives CASSLQGGALNEQYF.

This clonotype was picked up many times. The CDR3 protein is CASSPPPGDDSYEQYF. The CDR3 DNA follows: TGTGCCAGCAGTCCACCTCCCGGGGACGACTCCTACGAGCAGTACTTC. This chain connects TRBV12-3 or TRBV12-4 to TRBJ2-7, with D possibly being TRBD1 or TRBD2 (5 bases each). This CDR3 contains 16 residues. The V and J ends lost 5 bases and 0 bases respectively, with 17 bases between them.

The V gene is TRBV5-5, the J gene TRBJ1-2; tentative D call: TRBD1 (6 bases). Trimming removed 3 bases at V and 8 bases at J, with 17 bases between. Germline V gene sequence: CDR1 SGHKS, CDR2 YYEKEE (reference sequence). The CDR3 is 14 residues long. The CDR3 here is CASSSTGGGWGYTF. As DNA, the CDR3 is TGTGCCAGCAGCTCAACTGGCGGGGGCTGGGGCTACACCTTC.